The 25 T cell receptor beta chains below come from one sample, sequenced in a study of blood T cell repertoires in COVID-19 (dated by TCRdb to the early 2020s). Receptors were amplified or captured by the immunoSEQ multiplex PCR assay. TCRdb took over this immuneACCESS table, retaining in-frame rearrangements with V and J assigned. Such tables are incomplete; in checked studies, under half of the missing clones stem from an unresolved V gene, and the remainder is unexplained. The sample table lists around 38,000 clones, about 85% of them with a count of one. Approximately 4.5% of the sample lies in the top ten. Sample: peripheral blood. These TCRs come from a man between 60 and 70 years old with COVID-19, enrolled during active disease.

This chain connects TRBV24-1 to TRBJ1-5, with TRBD1 matching 7 bases. Germline values: CDR1 KGHDR, CDR2 SFDVKD. The ends lost 6 bases at V and 9 bases at J; junction bases unmatched: 10. This CDR3 has 14 amino acids. CDR3 residues: CATSMPGTASPQHF. The CDR3 bases are TGTGCCACCAGTATGCCGGGGACAGCTTCGCCCCAGCATTTT.

In this sample, this clone turned up once. The rearrangement uses TRBV5-8 and TRBJ2-3; D unresolved. Trimming removed 5 bases from V and 6 bases from J, with 10 bases in between. This CDR3 contains 12 residues. Germline CDR1 SGHTS, CDR2 YDEGEE. This CDR3 is CASRSLGDTQYF. CDR3 nucleotide sequence: TGTGCCAGCAGATCCCTGGGCGATACGCAGTATTTT.

The rearrangement joins TRBV2 to TRBJ1-1, with D perhaps TRBD1 (6 bases). Germline-derived CDR1 and CDR2 are SNHLY and FYNNEI. The V end lost 2 bases, the J end lost 6 bases, and 10 bases lay between the germline ends. The CDR3 totals 13 residues. The CDR3 spells CASSERGTAEAFF. The CDR3 DNA reads as TGTGCCAGCAGTGAAAGGGGGACGGCTGAAGCTTTCTTT.

This clone was seen just once. The J gene is TRBJ2-7, the V gene TRBV7-9, with TRBD2 as a possible D gene (6 bases). V was clipped by 4 bases and J by 4 bases, with 17 bases between them. The length of the CDR3 is 15 residues. Per the germline V gene, CDR1 is SEHNR and CDR2 is FQNEAQ (reference sequence). This chain's CDR3 is CASSSQARGFYEQYF. The CDR3, as DNA: TGTGCCAGCAGCTCCCAGGCACGGGGGTTTTACGAGCAGTACTTC.

The rearrangement joins TRBV7-9 to TRBJ2-3, with 11 bases identical to TRBD1. Trimming took 1 base from V and 10 from J; bases not matched to a gene: 4. Germline lookup yields CDR1 SEHNR and CDR2 FQNEAQ (reference sequence). The CDR3 consists of 14 residues. Written as DNA, the CDR3 is TGTGCCAGCAGCTTAGGGACAGGGGGCGATCCGCAGTATTTT. As protein: CASSLGTGGDPQYF. Looking up the rest from reference TRBV7-9 and TRBJ2-3 gives the full variable domain: DTGVSQNPRHKITKRGQNVTFRCDPISEHNRLYWYRQTLGQGPEFLTYFQNEAQLEKSRLLSDRFSAERPKGSFSTLEIQRTEQGDSAMYLCASSLGTGGDPQYFGPGTRLTVL.

The rearrangement uses TRBV28 and TRBJ1-2, with D perhaps matching TRBD1 (6 bases). The CDR3 totals 12 residues. Trimming took 8 bases from V and 4 from J, leaving 11 bases between them. Germline CDR1 is MDHEN and CDR2 is SYDVKM. CDR3 DNA: TGTGCCAGCCGAATGACAGGCTATGGCTACACCTTC. Encoded protein: CASRMTGYGYTF.

The CDR3 region is CAISERRDDYGYTF. CDR3 DNA: TGTGCCATCAGTGAGCGGAGGGATGACTATGGCTACACCTTC. J is TRBJ1-2 and V is TRBV10-3; D not certain. The CDR3 length is 14 residues. Germline assignment: CDR1 ENHRY and CDR2 SYGVKD. V lost 2 bases, J lost 3 bases, and 10 bases lay in between.

The rearrangement joins TRBV9 to TRBJ2-7; 8 nucleotides agree with TRBD2. Germline V gene sequence: CDR1 SGDLS, CDR2 YYNGEE. V trimming: 4 bases; J trimming: 2 bases; junction bases outside the gene matches: 11. The CDR3 is 16 amino acids. CDR3 DNA: TGTGCCAGCAGCCCCTCCCGGGATAGCGGGGCCTACGAGCAGTACTTC. It is translated as CASSPSRDSGAYEQYF. Combining the CDR3 with reference TRBV9 and TRBJ2-7 gives the whole variable domain DSGVTQTPKHLITATGQRVTLRCSPRSGDLSVYWYQQSLDQGLQFLIQYYNGEERAKGNILERFSAQQFPDLHSELNLSSLELGDSALYFCASSPSRDSGAYEQYFGPGTRLTVT.

This chain links TRBV12-5 with TRBJ2-3; 8 nucleotides line up with TRBD2. This CDR3 is 15 amino acids long. Germline CDR1 LGHNT, CDR2 FRNRAP. Germline trimming cut 5 bases from V and 3 bases from J; bases unmatched to any gene: 7. The CDR3, as DNA: TGTGCTAGTGGTAGCACCGGGAGGGGGACAGATACGCAGTATTTT. Translation gives CASGSTGRGTDTQYF.

The V gene is TRBV15, the J gene TRBJ1-1; TRBD1 might be the D (5 bases). V was cut by 8 bases and J by 0 bases, with 10 bases left in between. The CDR3 spans 13 residues. The germline CDR1 and CDR2 sequences are LNHNV and YYDKDF (reference sequence). The CDR3 is CATRQSMNTEAFF. The DNA of the CDR3 is TGTGCCACCCGACAGTCCATGAACACTGAAGCTTTCTTT. The full variable domain, completed using reference TRBV15 and TRBJ1-1, is DAMVIQNPRYQVTQFGKPVTLSCSQTLNHNVMYWYQQKSSQAPKLLFHYYDKDFNNEADTPDNFQSRRPNTSFCFLDIRSPGLGDTAMYLCATRQSMNTEAFFGQGTRLTVV.

This chain links TRBV5-1 with TRBJ2-2, with D tentatively TRBD2 (5 bases). Between the trimmed V and J ends, which lost 0 bases and 4 bases, there was a span of 10 bases. This CDR3 is built from 15 residues. Germline assignment: CDR1 SGHRS and CDR2 YFSETQ. DNA for the CDR3: TGCGCCAGCAGCTTGGAAGAGGGTGCCACCGGGGAGCTGTTTTTT. This encodes CASSLEEGATGELFF.

CDR3 in DNA: TGTGCCAGCTCACCGCCTGGGACAGGGGTCGAGCAGTACTTC. It is translated as CASSPPGTGVEQYF. The chain links TRBV18 to TRBJ2-7; 10 positions match TRBD1. CDR1 and CDR2 (germline): KGHSH, LQKENI. The CDR3 is 14 amino acids. Trimming at V came to 3 bases and at J to 6 bases, leaving 5 bases not matched to a gene.

The rearrangement uses TRBV2 and TRBJ2-2; D ambiguous. CDR1 SNHLY and CDR2 FYNNEI come from the germline V gene. The CDR3 is 13 residues long. V was pared by 6 bases and J by 4 bases, with 9 bases between. The chain's CDR3 is CASSPPGTGELFF. The CDR3 nucleotides are TGTGCCAGCAGCCCTCCAGGCACCGGGGAGCTGTTTTTT.

J is TRBJ1-2 and V is TRBV2; TRBD1 matches at 8 bases. CDR1 and CDR2 from the germline V gene are SNHLY and FYNNEI. CDR3 length: 14 residues. The V gene end was trimmed by 6 bases and the J gene end by 4 bases; junction bases not matched to a gene: 7. The CDR3 loop reads CASSPDRGPYGYTF. CDR3 DNA sequence: TGTGCCAGCAGCCCCGACAGGGGTCCCTATGGCTACACCTTC.

The chain joins TRBV13 to TRBJ2-7, with D perhaps matching TRBD2 (5 bases). This CDR3 has 14 residues. Germline V lookup: CDR1 PRHDT, CDR2 FYEKMQ (reference sequence). Trimming removed 5 bases at V and 5 bases at J, with 16 bases between. CDR3: CASSLRDQDHEQYF. The CDR3 region has the DNA TGTGCCAGCAGCCTCCGGGATCAGGACCACGAGCAGTACTTC.

The chain is built from TRBV19 and TRBJ1-2, with D tentatively TRBD1 (5 bases). V lost 5 bases and J lost 4, with 17 bases in between. Germline CDR1 reads LNHDA; CDR2 reads SQIVND (reference sequence). The CDR3 covers 15 residues. In DNA, the CDR3 is TGTGCCAGTAGTTTCGAAGCCCTGGGGGGCTATGGCTACACCTTC. Encoded protein: CASSFEALGGYGYTF. The full variable domain, in which reference TRBV19 and TRBJ1-2 provide the parts outside the CDR3, is DGGITQSPKYLFRKEGQNVTLSCEQNLNHDAMYWYRQDPGQGLRLIYYSQIVNDFQKGDIAEGYSVSREKKESFPLTVTSAQKNPTAFYLCASSFEALGGYGYTFGSGTRLTVV.

CDR3 coding DNA: TGTGCCAGCAGCTTGGACAGCTTAGAGACCCAGTACTTC. Protein sequence: CASSLDSLETQYF. The chain employs TRBV5-6 and TRBJ2-5; no definite D call. Germline V CDR1 and CDR2: SGHDT, YYEEEE. The CDR3 extends over 13 amino acids. V lost 0 bases and J 4 bases, leaving 7 bases between the germline ends.

The chain combines TRBV6-1 with TRBJ1-5; D is undetermined. Deletions cut 1 base from V and 4 bases from J, with 5 bases between. There are 13 residues in the CDR3. Looked up from germline, CDR1 is MNHNS and CDR2 is SASEGT. DNA of the CDR3: TGTGCCAGCAGTGAAGGCGGGAATCAGCCCCAGCATTTT. Its protein is CASSEGGNQPQHF.

V is TRBV28 and J is TRBJ1-4; D possibly corresponds to TRBD1 (5 bases). The germline V and J ends were trimmed by 5 bases and 3 bases, with 13 bases remaining between them. This CDR3 has 15 residues. Looked up from germline, CDR1 is MDHEN and CDR2 is SYDVKM. This CDR3 is CASSLDAGANEKLFF. As DNA, the CDR3 is TGTGCCAGCAGTCTCGATGCGGGGGCTAATGAAAAACTGTTTTTT.

The chain uses TRBV10-3 and TRBJ1-1; D perhaps matches TRBD1 (6 bases). This CDR3 is built from 14 residues. Germline CDR1 is ENHRY and CDR2 is SYGVKD. The ends were cut back, 3 bases at V and 1 base at J, with 9 bases in the middle. This CDR3 reads CAISEQGANTEAFF. The DNA of the CDR3 is TGTGCCATCAGTGAACAGGGCGCGAACACTGAAGCTTTCTTT.

CDR3 sequence (DNA): TGTGCCAGCAGCCGTCGACTAGCGGGAGGTGGGGGGTACACAGATACGCAGTATTTT. Its translation: CASSRRLAGGGGYTDTQYF. The V gene is TRBV27, the J gene TRBJ2-3, with 13 bases matching TRBD2. V lost 6 bases to trimming and J lost 2 bases; unmatched junction nucleotides: 14. The V gene's germline CDR1 is MNHEY and CDR2 SMNVEV (reference sequence). The CDR3 length is 19 residues.

The count of this clone is one. The rearrangement links TRBV5-8 to TRBJ2-3; no definite D call. The CDR3 has 11 residues. The V gene lost 4 bases and the J gene lost 3 bases, with 3 bases spanning the gap. Germline V gene sequence: CDR1 SGHTS, CDR2 YDEGEE. In DNA, the CDR3 is TGTGCCAGCAGCACTACAGATACGCAGTATTTT. Translation gives CASSTTDTQYF.

CDR3 protein: CASSGVRTGQGWTQYF. The CDR3 DNA is TGTGCCAGCAGTGGGGTCCGGACAGGCCAGGGTTGGACCCAGTACTTC. The gene calls are TRBV28 and TRBJ2-5; 7 bases are shared with TRBD1. J gave up 7 bases and V 5 bases, and 16 bases lay outside the gene matches. CDR3 size: 16 residues. Germline V gene data show CDR1 as MDHEN and CDR2 as SYDVKM.

This chain uses TRBV12-3 or TRBV12-4 with TRBJ1-1, with D tentatively TRBD1 (6 bases). With 10 bases removed from V and 6 bases from J, the gap between germline ends came to 15 bases. The CDR3 is 12 residues long. As DNA, the CDR3 is TGTGCCAACGGGCGGGGGGCCGCTGAAGCTTTCTTT. Its protein is CANGRGAAEAFF.

The chain recombines TRBV19 with TRBJ1-1; D unclear. The germline V and J ends were trimmed by 5 bases and 0 bases, with 10 bases remaining between them. The length of the CDR3 is 14 residues. Germline V gene lookup returns CDR1 LNHDA and CDR2 SQIVND (reference sequence). CDR3 sequence reads: CASSVSAMNTEAFF. CDR3 sequence (DNA): TGTGCCAGTAGTGTGAGCGCCATGAACACTGAAGCTTTCTTT.